This TCR beta chain derives from a study of T cell responses to AZD1222 COVID-19 vaccine. General observations from the study: The donor group comprised mostly white British people and more females; the analysis possibly underestimated clonal diversity. Sampled repertoires all dated from after the peak T cell response. Distributed over spike, vaccine-associated CD4 TCRs predominated at 160-218 and 743-854.

This clone came up a few times. Its cognate antigen is unknown. With 6 bases clipped from V and 4 bases from J, the junction kept 13 bases outside the gene matches. The germline V gene has CDR1 KGHSH and CDR2 LQKENI. This CDR3 region has 16 residues. Only in-frame clones appear in the TCRdb table, and some are missing; sequencing was by immunoSEQ multiplex PCR. The sample has 110,000 to 150,000 clones, more than 75% seen once. The sequence was collected from an adult who received the AZD1222 COVID-19 vaccine. This chain links TRBV18 with TRBJ2-3, with 7 bases that match TRBD1. The sequencing used peripheral blood, collected 28 days after the second AZD1222 dose. CDR3 region: CASSPAQGVYPDTQYF. The CDR3 nucleotides read TGTGCCAGCTCCCCAGCCCAGGGGGTCTACCCAGATACGCAGTATTTT.